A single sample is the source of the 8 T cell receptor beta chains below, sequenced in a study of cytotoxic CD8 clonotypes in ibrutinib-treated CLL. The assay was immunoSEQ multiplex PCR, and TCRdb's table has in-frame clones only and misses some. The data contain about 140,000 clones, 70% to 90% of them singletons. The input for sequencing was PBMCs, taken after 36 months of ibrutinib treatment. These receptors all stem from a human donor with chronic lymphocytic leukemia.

The chain's CDR3 is CASSSSAGGTGELFF. The CDR3 region has the DNA TGTGCCAGCAGCTCTTCGGCAGGAGGCACCGGGGAGCTGTTTTTT. The chain employs TRBV7-3 and TRBJ2-2; perhaps TRBD2 as D (5 bases). Between the trimmed V and J ends, which lost 4 bases and 4 bases, there was a span of 13 bases. CDR3 length equals 15 residues. Germline V lookup: CDR1 SGHTA, CDR2 FQGTGA.

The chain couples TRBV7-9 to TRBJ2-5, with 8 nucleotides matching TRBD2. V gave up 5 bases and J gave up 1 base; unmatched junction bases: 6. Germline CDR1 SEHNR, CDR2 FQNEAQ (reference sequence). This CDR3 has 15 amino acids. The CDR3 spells CASSHRLASQETQYF. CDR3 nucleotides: TGTGCCAGCAGCCACAGACTAGCGAGCCAAGAGACCCAGTACTTC. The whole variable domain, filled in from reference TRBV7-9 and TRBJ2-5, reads DTGVSQNPRHKITKRGQNVTFRCDPISEHNRLYWYRQTLGQGPEFLTYFQNEAQLEKSRLLSDRFSAERPKGSFSTLEIQRTEQGDSAMYLCASSHRLASQETQYFGPGTRLLVL.

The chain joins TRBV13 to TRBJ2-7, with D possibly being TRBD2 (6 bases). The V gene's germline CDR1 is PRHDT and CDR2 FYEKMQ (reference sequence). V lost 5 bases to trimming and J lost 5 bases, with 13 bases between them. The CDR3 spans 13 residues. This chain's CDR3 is CASSPVAGNEQYF. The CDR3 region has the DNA TGTGCCAGCAGCCCCGTGGCGGGGAACGAGCAGTACTTC.

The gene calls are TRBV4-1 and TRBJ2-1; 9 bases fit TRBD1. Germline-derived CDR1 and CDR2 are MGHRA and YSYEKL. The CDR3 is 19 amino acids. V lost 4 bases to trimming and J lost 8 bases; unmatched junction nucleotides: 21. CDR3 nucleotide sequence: TGCGCCAGCAGCCGAAGGGGGACAGGGCCCAACCGTAAGGGCGATGAGCAGTTCTTC. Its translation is CASSRRGTGPNRKGDEQFF.

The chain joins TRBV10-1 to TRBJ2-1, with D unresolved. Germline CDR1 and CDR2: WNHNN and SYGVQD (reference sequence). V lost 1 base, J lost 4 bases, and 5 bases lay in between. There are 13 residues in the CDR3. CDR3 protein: CASSEYGYNEQFF. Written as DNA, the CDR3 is TGCGCCAGCAGTGAGTACGGGTACAATGAGCAGTTCTTC.

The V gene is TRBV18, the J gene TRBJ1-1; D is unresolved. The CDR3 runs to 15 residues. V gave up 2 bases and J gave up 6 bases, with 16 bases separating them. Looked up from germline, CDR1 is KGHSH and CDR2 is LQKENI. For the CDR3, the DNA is TGTGCCAGCTCACCAGGTCGGGCTTATCTTGCTGAAGCTTTCTTT. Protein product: CASSPGRAYLAEAFF.

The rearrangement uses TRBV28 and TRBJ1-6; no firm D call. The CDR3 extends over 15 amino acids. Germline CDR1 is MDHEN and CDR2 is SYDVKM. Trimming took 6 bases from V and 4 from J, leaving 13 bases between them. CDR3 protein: CASRATDGYNSPLHF. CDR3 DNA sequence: TGTGCCAGCAGAGCAACCGACGGGTATAATTCACCCCTCCACTTT.

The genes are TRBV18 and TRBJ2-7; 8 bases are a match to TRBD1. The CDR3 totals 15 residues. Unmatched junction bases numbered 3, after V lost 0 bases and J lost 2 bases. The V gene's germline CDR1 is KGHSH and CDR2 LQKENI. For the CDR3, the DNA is TGTGCCAGCTCACCACCTCAGGACAGGGCCTACGAGCAGTACTTC. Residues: CASSPPQDRAYEQYF.